The text below deals with one T cell receptor (beta chain). The sample belongs to a study of blood T cell repertoires in COVID-19. Original methodology: Estimated nucleated cell counts came from reference gene primer amplification. This table comes from immunoSEQ multiplex PCR, and its TCRdb copy is limited to in-frame clones, with some not included. That table supplies the V and J calls and clone size; D and trimming were determined from the DNA. This sample has some 340,000 clones, with approximately 90% found just once. Assignment of participants to cohorts was predicated upon participant-reported clinical history. In germline, CDR1 is SNHLY, CDR2 FYNNEI. V was cut by 7 bases and J by 5 bases, with 20 bases left in between. The CDR3 totals 15 residues.

The rearrangement joins TRBV2 to TRBJ1-2, with a possible D match to TRBD1 (6 bases). Material: PBMCs or T cells enriched from blood (not recorded which). The source of this sequence is a woman in her twenties or thirties who had been exposed to COVID-19. The CDR3 is CASTSGVLQGYGYTF. DNA for the CDR3: TGTGCCAGCACTTCAGGGGTTTTACAAGGATATGGCTACACCTTC.